This TCR beta chain was identified during a study of CD8 T cells in Susac syndrome. The RNA, roughly 0.45 to 1 ug, was put through reverse transcription using random hexamers. In TCRdb, the immunoSEQ multiplex PCR reads were re-called with MiXCR into one record per CDR3 protein. The sample holds approximately 160,000 distinct CDR3 sequences; around 90% are singletons and the top ten take about 0.073%. Per the germline V gene, CDR1 is SGHTA and CDR2 is FQGNSA. The CDR3 length is 15 residues. The germline V and J ends were trimmed by 5 bases and 9 bases, with 21 bases remaining between them. Sequencing used CD4+ T cells from PBMCs. This clonotype was obtained from a human donor in good health. V is TRBV7-2 and J is TRBJ2-3; possibly TRBD1 for D (5 bases). CDR3 nucleotides: TGTGCCAGCAGCCCGCTCTCGACCGGATCAGGGACGCAGTATTTT. Protein product: CASSPLSTGSGTQYF.